This entry describes one T cell receptor (beta chain). Its antigen is currently unknown. This CDR3 is 15 amino acids long. The V gene end was trimmed by 3 bases and the J gene end by 7 bases; junction bases not matched to a gene: 8. In germline, CDR1 is SGHKS, CDR2 YYEKEE (reference sequence). The entry originates in a study of cytomegalovirus exposure and HLA in healthy donors. Findings and limits, study-wide: Three chains tied to CMV proved CMV antigen-specific in vitro. Certain sequence variants were highly shared and formed a cluster, and this cluster was likely a sequencing artifact.

13 Jbeta primers and 60 Vbeta primers were used for the PCR. Here immunoSEQ multiplex PCR was the method, and the copy in TCRdb shows in-frame clones only, minus some. Of about 180,000 clones in the sample, roughly 80% were seen once. The receptor's source is a woman aged 45-65 years in good health and CMV-seronegative. The chain combines TRBV5-5 with TRBJ2-1; TRBD1 aligns across 9 bases. What was sequenced was PBMCs. CDR3 loop: CASSYDRGIGNEQFF. CDR3 bases: TGTGCCAGCAGCTACGACAGGGGGATTGGTAATGAGCAGTTCTTC. Using reference TRBV5-5 and TRBJ2-1 for the parts outside the CDR3, the full variable domain is DAGVTQSPTHLIKTRGQQVTLRCSPISGHKSVSWYQQVLGQGPQFIFQYYEKEERGRGNFPDRFSARQFPNYSSELNVNALLLGDSALYLCASSYDRGIGNEQFFGPGTRLTVL.